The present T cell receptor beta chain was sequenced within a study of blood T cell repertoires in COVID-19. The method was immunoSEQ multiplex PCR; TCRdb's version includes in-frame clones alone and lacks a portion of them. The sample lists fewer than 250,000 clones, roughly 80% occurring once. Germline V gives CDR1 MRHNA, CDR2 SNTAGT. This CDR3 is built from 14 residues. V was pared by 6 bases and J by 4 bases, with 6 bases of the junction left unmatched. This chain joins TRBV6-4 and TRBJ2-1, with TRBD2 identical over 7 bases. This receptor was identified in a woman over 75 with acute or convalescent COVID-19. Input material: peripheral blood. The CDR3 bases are TGTGCCAGCAGCGCCAGCGGGACTTACAATGAGCAGTTCTTC. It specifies CASSASGTYNEQFF.